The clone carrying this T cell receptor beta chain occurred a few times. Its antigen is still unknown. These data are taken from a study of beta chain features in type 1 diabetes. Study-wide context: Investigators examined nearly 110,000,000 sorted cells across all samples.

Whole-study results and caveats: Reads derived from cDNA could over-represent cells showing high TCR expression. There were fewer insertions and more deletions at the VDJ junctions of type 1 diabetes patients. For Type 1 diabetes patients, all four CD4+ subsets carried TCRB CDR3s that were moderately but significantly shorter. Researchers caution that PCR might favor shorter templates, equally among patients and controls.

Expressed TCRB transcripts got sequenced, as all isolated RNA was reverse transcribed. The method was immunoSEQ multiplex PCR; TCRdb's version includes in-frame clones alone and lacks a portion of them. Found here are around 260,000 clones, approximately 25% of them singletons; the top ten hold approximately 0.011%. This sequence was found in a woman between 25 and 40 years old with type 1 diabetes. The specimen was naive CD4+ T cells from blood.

CDR3 sequence (DNA): TGTGCCAGCAGTCTCCAGGGGGCCTCCTACGAGCAGTACTTC. Protein: CASSLQGASYEQYF. The genes are TRBV28 and TRBJ2-7; 8 bases match TRBD1. Looked up from germline, CDR1 is MDHEN and CDR2 is SYDVKM. J was trimmed by 0 bases and V by 5 bases; bases with no gene match: 3. The CDR3 runs to 14 residues.